Below are 2 T cell receptor beta chains sequenced from a single sample in a study of monozygotic twins with inflammatory bowel disease. TCRdb reprocessed the 5' RACE reads, keeping one entry per CDR3 protein, no DNA. The ten top clones account for less than 2.5%, within a sample of over 110,000 distinct CDR3 sequences. Sequencing was performed on blood. These receptors were collected from a human donor with ulcerative colitis or Crohn's disease, or a healthy co-twin of an affected twin (not recorded which).

V and J are TRBV28 and TRBJ2-4; TCRdb returns TRBD1, unconfirmable since there is no DNA. The CDR3 runs to 17 residues. CDR1 and CDR2 (germline): MDHEN, SYDVKM. CDR3 sequence reads: CASSALRQGIAKNIQYF.

The V gene is TRBV4-1, the J gene TRBJ2-7. CDR3 length equals 16 residues. Germline-derived CDR1 and CDR2 are MGHRA and YSYEKL. The CDR3 sequence is CASSQDQRLSSYEQYF.